These 31 T cell receptor beta chains were all obtained from the same sample, sequenced in a study of cytomegalovirus exposure and HLA in healthy donors. 13 Jbeta primers and 60 Vbeta primers were used for the PCR. Only in-frame clones appear in the TCRdb table, and some are missing; sequencing was by immunoSEQ multiplex PCR. The sample lists about 100,000 clones; roughly 77% were seen once. Specimen: PBMCs. The receptors originated from a man aged 25-45 years in good health and CMV-seronegative.

This rearrangement joins TRBV2 to TRBJ1-5; 9 nucleotides match TRBD1. Germline values: CDR1 SNHLY, CDR2 FYNNEI. Trimming at V came to 5 bases and at J to 10 bases, leaving 9 bases not matched to a gene. The CDR3 is made up of 14 amino acids. In DNA, the CDR3 is TGTGCCAGCAGTATCGGACAGGGGCGGAAACCCCAGCATTTT. Encoded protein: CASSIGQGRKPQHF.

The chain links TRBV27 to TRBJ2-7; 7 bases agree with TRBD1. The V segment lost 5 bases and the J segment 2 bases; nucleotides outside the gene matches: 6. This CDR3 comprises 14 residues. CDR1 and CDR2 from the germline V gene are MNHEY and SMNVEV (reference sequence). The CDR3 DNA reads as TGTGCCAGCAGTATAAGACAGGGCCCCTACGAGCAGTACTTC. This codes for CASSIRQGPYEQYF.

The chain combines TRBV30 with TRBJ1-1; TRBD1 agrees at 8 bases. The V gene's germline CDR1 is GTSNPN and CDR2 SVGIG (reference sequence). The CDR3 is 12 amino acids. J was trimmed by 1 base and V by 5 bases; bases with no gene match: 0. CDR3 coding DNA: TGTGCCTGGGGGACAGGGAACACTGAAGCTTTCTTT. Protein sequence: CAWGTGNTEAFF.

The chain couples TRBV5-6 to TRBJ2-5; maybe TRBD1 (5 bases). Trimming pared 2 bases from V and 4 bases from J, leaving 6 bases between. This CDR3 contains 12 residues. Germline loops: CDR1 SGHDT, CDR2 YYEEEE. The CDR3 DNA is TGTGCCAGCAGCTTCCAGGGAGAGACCCAGTACTTC. This gives the protein CASSFQGETQYF.

This clone was recorded once. This chain's CDR3 is CAISDRQMNTGELFF. The CDR3 DNA reads as TGTGCCATCAGTGACAGGCAGATGAACACCGGGGAGCTGTTTTTT. The V and J genes are TRBV10-3 and TRBJ2-2, with unresolved D. This CDR3 comprises 15 residues. The germline gives CDR1 ENHRY, CDR2 SYGVKD. Trimming stripped 3 bases from V and 1 base from J, with 9 bases between.

The chain carries TRBV6-4 and TRBJ2-1; 11 bases fit TRBD1. The CDR3 contains 16 residues. J lost 6 bases, V lost 0 bases, and 4 bases had no gene match. The germline CDR1 and CDR2 sequences are MRHNA and SNTAGT. Here the CDR3 reads CASSDSPGTGGNEQFF. For the CDR3, the DNA is TGTGCCAGCAGTGACTCGCCCGGGACAGGGGGCAATGAGCAGTTCTTC.

The chain is built from TRBV5-1 and TRBJ1-2, with TRBD1 identical over 8 bases. V was clipped by 2 bases and J by 0 bases; unmatched bases: 6. The CDR3 is made up of 16 amino acids. Germline assignment: CDR1 SGHRS and CDR2 YFSETQ. CDR3 residues: CASSLRQGLTNYGYTF. The CDR3 DNA reads as TGCGCCAGCAGCTTACGACAGGGGCTAACTAACTATGGCTACACCTTC.

The chain joins TRBV30 to TRBJ2-7, with a weak D call TRBD1 (5 bases). Germline V gene sequence: CDR1 GTSNPN, CDR2 SVGIG (reference sequence). Trimming removed 4 bases from V and 2 bases from J, with 15 bases in between. The CDR3 length is 14 residues. CDR3 residues: CAWIMNRWPYEQYF. The CDR3, as DNA: TGTGCCTGGATAATGAACAGGTGGCCCTACGAGCAGTACTTC.

The table lists this clone with a few counts. The chain combines TRBV6-1 with TRBJ1-5, with a tentative D call TRBD1 (6 bases). CDR1 is MNHNS, CDR2 SASEGT, per germline. The CDR3 spans 15 residues. V lost 1 base and J 6 bases, leaving 13 bases between the germline ends. The CDR3 coding sequence is TGTGCCAGCAGTGAAGATCTTGGGGGCACTCAGCCCCAGCATTTT. As protein: CASSEDLGGTQPQHF.

The J gene is TRBJ1-6, the V gene TRBV2; 7 bases match TRBD1. CDR1 is SNHLY, CDR2 FYNNEI, per germline. The CDR3 sequence is 17 residues long. Unmatched junction bases numbered 12, after V lost 4 bases and J lost 6 bases. The DNA for the CDR3 is TGTGCCAGCAGTGTGAAGGGCAGGGGGTCGGGTAATTCACCCCTCCACTTT. Residues: CASSVKGRGSGNSPLHF.

This clone has only a few counts. Other DNA sequences within the sample encode an identical CDR3. The chain carries TRBV6-1 and TRBJ2-3; D remains ambiguous. The V gene's germline CDR1 is MNHNS and CDR2 SASEGT. Between the trimmed V and J ends, which lost 5 bases and 5 bases, there was a span of 5 bases. The CDR3 has 11 residues. The DNA of the CDR3 is TGTGCCAGCAGTTATCTAGATACGCAGTATTTT. It codes for CASSYLDTQYF.

The V gene is TRBV7-9, the J gene TRBJ1-1; 10 positions agree with TRBD1. The CDR3 contains 16 residues. Germline CDR1 SEHNR, CDR2 FQNEAQ (reference sequence). The J segment lost 1 base and the V segment lost 1 base, leaving 3 bases of the junction unmatched. DNA for the CDR3: TGTGCCAGCAGCTTAGGGGGGACAGGGGAGAACACTGAAGCTTTCTTT. The encoded protein is CASSLGGTGENTEAFF.

The J gene is TRBJ1-2, the V gene TRBV5-6, with D possibly TRBD1 on 5 matching bases. Between the trimmed V and J ends, which lost 4 bases and 6 bases, there was a span of 13 bases. Germline assignment: CDR1 SGHDT and CDR2 YYEEEE. This CDR3 comprises 13 residues. This chain's CDR3 is CASSPAGVHGYTF. The CDR3 DNA reads as TGTGCCAGCAGCCCGGCGGGGGTCCATGGCTACACCTTC. The full variable domain, its missing parts supplied by reference TRBV5-6 and TRBJ1-2, is DAGVTQSPTHLIKTRGQQVTLRCSPKSGHDTVSWYQQALGQGPQFIFQYYEEEERQRGNFPDRFSGHQFPNYSSELNVNALLLGDSALYLCASSPAGVHGYTFGSGTRLTVV.

The chain employs TRBV29-1 and TRBJ2-1; D is perhaps TRBD1 (6 bases). V shed 7 bases and J shed 9 bases, with 10 bases lying between them. The CDR3 is made up of 10 amino acids. Germline loops: CDR1 SQVTM, CDR2 ANQGSEA. The CDR3 protein is CSGRDIEQFF. The CDR3 region has the DNA TGCAGCGGCCGGGACATTGAGCAGTTCTTC.

The rearrangement uses TRBV7-8 and TRBJ1-2, with 7 bases matching TRBD1. Germline V gene sequence: CDR1 SGHVS, CDR2 FQNEAQ. The CDR3 runs 11 residues. The ends lost 10 bases at V and 8 bases at J; junction bases unmatched: 7. CDR3 residues: CAINKGGGYTF. In DNA form, the CDR3 reads TGTGCCATTAACAAAGGGGGCGGCTACACCTTC.

J is TRBJ1-3 and V is TRBV23-1; 8 bases match TRBD1. TRBV23-1 is marked as an open reading frame, function uncertain. This CDR3 spans 17 amino acids. The J segment lost 3 bases and the V segment lost 8 bases, leaving 15 bases of the junction unmatched. The CDR3 reads CASDPGQDNPGGNTIYF. CDR3 DNA sequence: TGCGCCAGCGACCCGGGACAGGACAATCCGGGTGGAAACACCATATATTTT.

This clone was found once. The J gene is TRBJ1-2, the V gene TRBV6-5; D not resolved. V was shortened by 5 bases and J by 2 bases, with 6 bases between the two germline ends. The CDR3 covers 12 residues. In germline, CDR1 is MNHEY, CDR2 SVGAGI. In DNA, the CDR3 is TGTGCCAGCAGTACTCCGAACTATGGCTACACCTTC. Its protein product is CASSTPNYGYTF.

This chain links TRBV6-5 with TRBJ2-1, with D possibly being TRBD2 (6 bases). Germline loops: CDR1 MNHEY, CDR2 SVGAGI. The V end was cut by 0 bases, the J end by 0 bases, with 6 bases between. The CDR3 is 15 amino acids. CDR3 coding DNA: TGTGCCAGCAGTTACTCCGGGAGCTCCTACAATGAGCAGTTCTTC. It is translated as CASSYSGSSYNEQFF.

The chain is built from TRBV10-3 and TRBJ2-5; a possible D gene is TRBD1 (6 bases). This CDR3 comprises 14 residues. The V gene's germline CDR1 is ENHRY and CDR2 SYGVKD. V was cut by 2 bases and J by 2 bases, with 9 bases left in between. CDR3 protein: CAISEGQPQETQYF. Written as DNA, the CDR3 is TGTGCCATCAGTGAGGGACAGCCTCAAGAGACCCAGTACTTC.

In nucleotides, the CDR3 is TGCGCCAGCAGCCCCCCGGGACTATCGAGCTACGAGCAGTACTTC. Translating gives CASSPPGLSSYEQYF. The chain couples TRBV5-1 to TRBJ2-7; 7 bases line up with TRBD2. V shed 4 bases, J shed 3 bases, and the junction held 10 bases outside the gene matches. The CDR3 is made up of 15 amino acids. Looked up from germline, CDR1 is SGHRS and CDR2 is YFSETQ. The variable domain in full, completed from reference TRBV5-1 and TRBJ2-7, reads KAGVTQTPRYLIKTRGQQVTLSCSPISGHRSVSWYQQTPGQGLQFLFEYFSETQRNKGNFPGRFSGRQFSNSRSEMNVSTLELGDSALYLCASSPPGLSSYEQYFGPGTRLTVT.

This clone was seen more than once but under ten times. This chain connects TRBV10-3 to TRBJ1-5, with 8 bases identical to TRBD1. V dropped 6 bases and J dropped 11; count of bases not matched to a gene: 12. Germline loops: CDR1 ENHRY, CDR2 SYGVKD. The CDR3 spans 14 residues. The CDR3 DNA is TGTGCCATCAGAAGTGGACAGGGAGGAAGCGCCCAGCATTTT. It specifies CAIRSGQGGSAQHF.

The V gene is TRBV5-1, the J gene TRBJ1-4; 10 bases map to TRBD1. The germline gives CDR1 SGHRS, CDR2 YFSETQ. CDR3 size: 14 residues. V was pared by 2 bases and J by 8 bases, with 3 bases of the junction left unmatched. In DNA, the CDR3 is TGCGCCAGCAGCTTCTGGACAGGGGGAGAAAAACTGTTTTTT. Encoded protein: CASSFWTGGEKLFF.

This clone was counted a few times. This sequence joins TRBV27 and TRBJ2-1; 8 bases align to TRBD2. The CDR3 sequence is 15 residues long. With V trimmed by 6 bases and J by 7 bases, 11 bases remained unmatched. CDR1 is MNHEY, CDR2 SMNVEV, per germline (reference sequence). The CDR3 DNA is TGTGCCAGCAGCCCCCTTAGCGGGATGATGAATGAGCAGTTCTTC. This gives the protein CASSPLSGMMNEQFF.

This chain uses TRBV7-8 with TRBJ2-2, with 12 bases matching TRBD2. V trimming: 5 bases; J trimming: 5 bases; junction bases outside the gene matches: 6. Germline V lookup: CDR1 SGHVS, CDR2 FQNEAQ. CDR3 length equals 16 residues. Here the CDR3 reads CASSTLAGGRTGELFF. The CDR3 DNA is TGTGCCAGCAGCACGCTAGCGGGGGGGCGAACCGGGGAGCTGTTTTTT.

The J gene is TRBJ2-1, the V gene TRBV7-8; D unclear. This CDR3 spans 16 amino acids. V was pared by 2 bases and J by 2 bases, with 13 bases between. The V gene's germline CDR1 is SGHVS and CDR2 FQNEAQ. Here the CDR3 DNA reads TGTGCCAGCAGCTTACGCGGCCTCTTAACCTACAATGAGCAGTTCTTC. Encoded protein: CASSLRGLLTYNEQFF.

The genes are TRBV5-1 and TRBJ1-2; the match to TRBD1 covers 7 bases. Germline CDR1 reads SGHRS; CDR2 reads YFSETQ. The CDR3 has 13 amino acids. The V segment lost 1 base and the J segment 6 bases; nucleotides outside the gene matches: 3. Written as DNA, the CDR3 is TGCGCCAGCAGCTTGTTGCAGGGGGATGGCTACACCTTC. This encodes CASSLLQGDGYTF.

The V and J genes are TRBV6-5 and TRBJ2-7, with D hard to call. V was trimmed by 2 bases and J by 0 bases, leaving 8 bases between them. Germline V gene data show CDR1 as MNHEY and CDR2 as SVGAGI. The CDR3 contains 14 residues. CDR3 DNA: TGTGCCAGCAGTTACACCGAGGACTCCTACGAGCAGTACTTC. Amino acids: CASSYTEDSYEQYF.

The V call is TRBV10-2, the J call TRBJ1-2; D may be TRBD1 (5 bases). Germline V gene sequence: CDR1 WSHSY, CDR2 SAAADI. This CDR3 has 13 amino acids. V was shortened by 4 bases and J by 4 bases, with 10 bases between the two germline ends. CDR3 sequence: CASSGGGVYGYTF. The DNA of the CDR3 is TGCGCCAGCAGTGGGGGCGGGGTCTATGGCTACACCTTC.

The rearrangement joins TRBV30 to TRBJ2-2; 11 nucleotides align to TRBD2. V shed 0 bases and J 6 bases; nucleotides not matched to a gene: 6. CDR3 size: 16 residues. CDR1 and CDR2 from the germline V gene are GTSNPN and SVGIG (reference sequence). CDR3 sequence (DNA): TGTGCCTGGAGTGTACTTCTAGCGGGAGGATCCGGGGAGCTGTTTTTT. Translation gives CAWSVLLAGGSGELFF.

The chain combines TRBV4-3 with TRBJ1-4; possibly TRBD1 for D (6 bases). The germline CDR1 and CDR2 sequences are LGHNA and YSLEER. The CDR3 sequence is 18 residues long. Trimming shortened V by 5 bases and J by 0 bases, and 19 bases separated the two germline ends. The CDR3 here is CASSSNEGGAATNEKLFF. The DNA of the CDR3 is TGCGCCAGCAGCTCAAACGAGGGGGGGGCCGCAACTAATGAAAAACTGTTTTTT.

The chain has TRBV4-2 and TRBJ1-5; 8 bases line up with TRBD1. This CDR3 region has 14 residues. Germline-derived CDR1 and CDR2 are LGHNA and YNFKEQ. Trimming removed 5 bases from V and 6 bases from J; junction bases left unmatched: 6. The CDR3 loop is CASSFGQGAQPQHF. CDR3 bases: TGTGCCAGCAGCTTCGGGCAGGGGGCTCAGCCCCAGCATTTT.